This entry is about one T cell receptor beta chain. The antigen is not known. The data stem from a study of T-cell reconstitution after alpha-beta-depleted transplantation in children. Study-level points and caveats: Several patients had high TCRbeta diversity at day 60; it came from surviving recipient T cells and thymic progenitors. Several hundred graft clones that had expanded were reportedly the source of alpha-beta T cells about two months after transplant. A year post-transplant, T-cell counts and diversity derived mostly from newly produced T cells.

Germline trimming cut 7 bases from V and 0 bases from J; bases unmatched to any gene: 8. CDR3 length: 16 residues. Germline V CDR1 and CDR2: MNHNS, SASEGT. TCRbeta library preparation incorporated unique molecular identifiers. MiXCR, run by TCRdb on the PCR reads, gives a single entry per CDR3 protein. The table records more than 40,000 distinct CDR3 sequences, approximately 8.7% of them present only once. V is TRBV6-1 and J is TRBJ2-7; 11 bases align to TRBD2. The source is a male patient between 2 and 15 years old who had a stem cell transplant for chronic granulomatous disease, so the T cells may come from the graft donor. The sequencing here drew on PBMCs, mostly from graft donor cells, taken 60 days after TCRalphabeta/CD19-depleted stem cell transplant. The chain's CDR3 is CASMRGLAASSYEQYF. The CDR3 nucleotides read TGTGCCAGCATGAGGGGACTAGCGGCCAGCTCCTACGAGCAGTACTTC.